The 21 T cell receptor beta chains reported below all come from one sample, sequenced in a study of blood T cell repertoires in COVID-19. Using immunoSEQ multiplex PCR, the repertoire was profiled, and TCRdb retains in-frame clones only, with some absent. The sample yields 65,000 to 95,000 clones, 75% to 85% seen once. Sequencing was done on a sample of peripheral blood. These receptors came from a man aged 60 to 75 with COVID-19, enrolled during active disease.

Note on this clone: The sample holds other DNA sequences that translate to the same CDR3. The rearrangement links TRBV3-1 (or the pseudogene TRBV3-2) to TRBJ1-1; D remains unclear. Per the germline V gene, CDR1 is LGHDT and CDR2 is YNNKEL (reference sequence). The CDR3 covers 13 residues. The V end lost 1 base, the J end lost 4 bases, and 7 bases lay between the germline ends. CDR3 bases: TGTGCCAGCAGCCAAGGTCGGGGCACTGAAGCTTTCTTT. Its translation: CASSQGRGTEAFF.

This clone was detected once. The chain combines TRBV6-5 with TRBJ1-2, with unresolved D. The germline gives CDR1 MNHEY, CDR2 SVGAGI. CDR3 size: 14 residues. V was pared by 8 bases and J by 4 bases, with 17 bases between. CDR3 nucleotides: TGTGCCAGCTCTGCGCCGGGGAGGGCCTATGGCTACACCTTC. Its translation: CASSAPGRAYGYTF.

The J gene is TRBJ2-3, the V gene TRBV13; the match to TRBD1 covers 7 bases. In germline, CDR1 is PRHDT, CDR2 FYEKMQ (reference sequence). Trimming at V came to 3 bases and at J to 9 bases, leaving 9 bases not matched to a gene. The CDR3 sequence is 14 residues long. The CDR3 DNA reads as TGTGCCAGCAGCTTCGGTACAGGGGATGAGACGCAGTATTTT. Translated, it gives CASSFGTGDETQYF.

V and J are TRBV27 and TRBJ1-5; TRBD1 is a possible D gene (6 bases). The length of the CDR3 is 15 residues. Germline loops: CDR1 MNHEY, CDR2 SMNVEV (reference sequence). Deletions cut 4 bases from V and 2 bases from J, with 12 bases between. The CDR3 loop reads CASSSLGGGNQPQHF. The CDR3 region has the DNA TGTGCCAGCAGTTCCCTAGGGGGTGGCAATCAGCCCCAGCATTTT.

This chain links TRBV7-9 with TRBJ1-4, with 11 bases lining up with TRBD1. The V and J ends lost 5 bases and 5 bases, in that order; junction bases with no gene match: 10. Germline CDR1 SEHNR, CDR2 FQNEAQ (reference sequence). The CDR3 has 17 amino acids. CDR3 protein: CASSQGQGAGYNEKLFF. DNA of the CDR3: TGTGCCAGCAGCCAAGGACAGGGGGCCGGTTACAATGAAAAACTGTTTTTT.

This clone showed up just once. V usage is TRBV5-5 and J usage is TRBJ1-5; D remains ambiguous. The CDR3 sequence is 15 residues long. The germline V gene has CDR1 SGHKS and CDR2 YYEKEE (reference sequence). V was clipped by 0 bases and J by 0 bases, with 7 bases between them. Here the CDR3 DNA reads TGTGCCAGCAGCTTGGCCGGGAATAGCAATCAGCCCCAGCATTTT. This sequence encodes CASSLAGNSNQPQHF.

The chain combines TRBV12-3 or TRBV12-4 with TRBJ1-2, with D uncertain. CDR3 length equals 12 residues. V dropped 6 bases and J dropped 7 bases, with 12 bases sitting between them. The CDR3 DNA is TGTGCCAGCAGCGCCGGGGTAGGTGGCTACACCTTC. Protein sequence: CASSAGVGGYTF.

This chain joins TRBV5-6 and TRBJ1-1; D is unclear. Trimming left V 6 bases short and J 5 bases short, with 11 bases between. The germline V gene has CDR1 SGHDT and CDR2 YYEEEE. The CDR3 totals 12 residues. The CDR3 sequence: CASTVGGTEAFF. The DNA of the CDR3 is TGTGCCAGCACCGTTGGCGGGACTGAAGCTTTCTTT.

The CDR3, as DNA: TGTGCCAGCAGTCCTCTGACGGGTCTGGGGAGTCCAGGTAAGGGAGCTTTCTTT. As protein: CASSPLTGLGSPGKGAFF. The chain has TRBV27 and TRBJ1-1; the D is unclear. There are 18 residues in the CDR3. V dropped 5 bases and J dropped 10 bases, with 32 bases sitting between them. Germline V gives CDR1 MNHEY, CDR2 SMNVEV (reference sequence).

At least ten counts were recorded for this clone. This chain links TRBV9 with TRBJ2-2; no firm D call. The CDR3 contains 13 residues. Deletions cut 0 bases from V and 7 bases from J, with 7 bases between. Per the germline V gene, CDR1 is SGDLS and CDR2 is YYNGEE. DNA for the CDR3: TGTGCCAGCAGCGTAGTGAGTAGCGGGGAGCTGTTTTTT. It codes for CASSVVSSGELFF.

The genes are TRBV5-1 and TRBJ1-4; 10 positions agree with TRBD1. This CDR3 is 16 amino acids long. With V trimmed by 4 bases and J by 7 bases, 10 bases remained unmatched. The germline V gene encodes CDR1 SGHRS and CDR2 YFSETQ. CDR3 sequence: CASSRISGTGAEKLFF. Here the CDR3 DNA reads TGCGCCAGCAGCCGAATCTCCGGGACAGGGGCTGAAAAACTGTTTTTT.

The genes are TRBV25-1 and TRBJ1-6, with 7 bases identical to TRBD1. The CDR3 is made up of 14 amino acids. The junction had 4 bases not matched to a gene; V was cut back by 6 bases and J by 5 bases. From germline, CDR1 is MGHDK and CDR2 SYGVNS. This chain's CDR3 is CASRDRADNSPLHF. Written as DNA, the CDR3 is TGTGCCAGCAGAGACAGGGCCGATAATTCACCCCTCCACTTT.

V and J are TRBV7-9 and TRBJ1-1, with D unresolved. Trimming removed 7 bases at V and 5 bases at J, with 11 bases between. CDR1 and CDR2 from the germline V gene are SEHNR and FQNEAQ (reference sequence). This CDR3 has 12 residues. The CDR3, as DNA: TGTGCCAGCACCCTGAGGGAGACTGAAGCTTTCTTT. The encoded protein is CASTLRETEAFF.

This clone has a handful of counts. The chain employs TRBV27 and TRBJ2-3; 8 nucleotides line up with TRBD2. CDR1 is MNHEY and CDR2 is SMNVEV in the germline V gene (reference sequence). Trimming at V came to 6 bases and at J to 0 bases, leaving 2 bases not matched to a gene. This CDR3 is built from 14 residues. CDR3: CASRIAGSTDTQYF. CDR3 coding DNA: TGTGCCAGCAGAATAGCGGGAAGCACAGATACGCAGTATTTT.

The chain links TRBV2 to TRBJ2-7, with D perhaps matching TRBD2 (7 bases). The V and J ends lost 7 bases and 3 bases respectively, with 25 bases between them. The CDR3 has 17 amino acids. CDR1 and CDR2 (germline): SNHLY, FYNNEI. CDR3 amino acids: CASIFGGPGGRIYEQYF. The CDR3 DNA reads TGTGCCAGCATTTTTGGAGGGCCGGGGGGCAGAATCTACGAGCAGTACTTC.

The gene calls are TRBV10-3 and TRBJ1-5; 11 nucleotides align to TRBD1. The J segment lost 1 base and the V segment lost 3 bases, leaving 2 bases of the junction unmatched. Germline lookup yields CDR1 ENHRY and CDR2 SYGVKD. The CDR3 contains 16 residues. The CDR3 sequence is CAISDRDRGSNQPQHF. DNA for the CDR3: TGTGCCATCAGTGACCGGGACAGGGGGAGCAATCAGCCCCAGCATTTT.

The chain joins TRBV12-3 or TRBV12-4 to TRBJ1-4; TRBD1 matches 8 bases. There are 13 residues in the CDR3. V was clipped by 6 bases and J by 6 bases; unmatched bases: 3. The CDR3: CASSLQGDEKLFF. DNA of the CDR3: TGTGCCAGCAGCTTACAGGGGGATGAAAAACTGTTTTTT.

This clone was observed many times. The chain links TRBV7-8 to TRBJ1-1, with D perhaps TRBD1 (5 bases). Per germline, CDR1 SGHVS and CDR2 FQNEAQ. The CDR3 loop spans 14 amino acids. V lost 3 bases to trimming and J lost 5 bases, with 13 bases between them. The CDR3 coding sequence is TGTGCCAGCAGCTTGTCAGGGTATTGGACTGAAGCTTTCTTT. Translated: CASSLSGYWTEAFF.

The chain uses TRBV4-2 and TRBJ1-2, with D possibly matching TRBD1 (5 bases). This CDR3 contains 18 residues. CDR1 is LGHNA and CDR2 is YNFKEQ in the germline V gene. V lost 1 base and J lost 1, with 19 bases in between. The CDR3 DNA follows: TGTGCCAGCAGCCAAGCTGGATTAACCCGGGGGATTAACTATGGCTACACCTTC. This gives the protein CASSQAGLTRGINYGYTF.

Only a few counts were recorded for this clone. The chain is built from TRBV4-1 and TRBJ2-7; 7 bases match TRBD1. The germline CDR1 and CDR2 sequences are MGHRA and YSYEKL. V lost 4 bases, J lost 5 bases, and 20 bases stayed unmatched. The CDR3 runs 18 residues. The CDR3 nucleotides read TGCGCCAGCAGCCCAAGACCTACGGGAACAGGGGATCGGAACGAGCAGTACTTC. Its translation is CASSPRPTGTGDRNEQYF.

The rearrangement uses TRBV6-5 and TRBJ1-2, with 9 nucleotides matching TRBD1. Germline CDR1 reads MNHEY; CDR2 reads SVGAGI. The CDR3 is 13 residues long. Germline trimming cut 7 bases from V and 1 base from J; bases unmatched to any gene: 1. Written as DNA, the CDR3 is TGTGCCAGCAAGGGACAGGGTAACTATGGCTACACCTTC. This codes for CASKGQGNYGYTF.